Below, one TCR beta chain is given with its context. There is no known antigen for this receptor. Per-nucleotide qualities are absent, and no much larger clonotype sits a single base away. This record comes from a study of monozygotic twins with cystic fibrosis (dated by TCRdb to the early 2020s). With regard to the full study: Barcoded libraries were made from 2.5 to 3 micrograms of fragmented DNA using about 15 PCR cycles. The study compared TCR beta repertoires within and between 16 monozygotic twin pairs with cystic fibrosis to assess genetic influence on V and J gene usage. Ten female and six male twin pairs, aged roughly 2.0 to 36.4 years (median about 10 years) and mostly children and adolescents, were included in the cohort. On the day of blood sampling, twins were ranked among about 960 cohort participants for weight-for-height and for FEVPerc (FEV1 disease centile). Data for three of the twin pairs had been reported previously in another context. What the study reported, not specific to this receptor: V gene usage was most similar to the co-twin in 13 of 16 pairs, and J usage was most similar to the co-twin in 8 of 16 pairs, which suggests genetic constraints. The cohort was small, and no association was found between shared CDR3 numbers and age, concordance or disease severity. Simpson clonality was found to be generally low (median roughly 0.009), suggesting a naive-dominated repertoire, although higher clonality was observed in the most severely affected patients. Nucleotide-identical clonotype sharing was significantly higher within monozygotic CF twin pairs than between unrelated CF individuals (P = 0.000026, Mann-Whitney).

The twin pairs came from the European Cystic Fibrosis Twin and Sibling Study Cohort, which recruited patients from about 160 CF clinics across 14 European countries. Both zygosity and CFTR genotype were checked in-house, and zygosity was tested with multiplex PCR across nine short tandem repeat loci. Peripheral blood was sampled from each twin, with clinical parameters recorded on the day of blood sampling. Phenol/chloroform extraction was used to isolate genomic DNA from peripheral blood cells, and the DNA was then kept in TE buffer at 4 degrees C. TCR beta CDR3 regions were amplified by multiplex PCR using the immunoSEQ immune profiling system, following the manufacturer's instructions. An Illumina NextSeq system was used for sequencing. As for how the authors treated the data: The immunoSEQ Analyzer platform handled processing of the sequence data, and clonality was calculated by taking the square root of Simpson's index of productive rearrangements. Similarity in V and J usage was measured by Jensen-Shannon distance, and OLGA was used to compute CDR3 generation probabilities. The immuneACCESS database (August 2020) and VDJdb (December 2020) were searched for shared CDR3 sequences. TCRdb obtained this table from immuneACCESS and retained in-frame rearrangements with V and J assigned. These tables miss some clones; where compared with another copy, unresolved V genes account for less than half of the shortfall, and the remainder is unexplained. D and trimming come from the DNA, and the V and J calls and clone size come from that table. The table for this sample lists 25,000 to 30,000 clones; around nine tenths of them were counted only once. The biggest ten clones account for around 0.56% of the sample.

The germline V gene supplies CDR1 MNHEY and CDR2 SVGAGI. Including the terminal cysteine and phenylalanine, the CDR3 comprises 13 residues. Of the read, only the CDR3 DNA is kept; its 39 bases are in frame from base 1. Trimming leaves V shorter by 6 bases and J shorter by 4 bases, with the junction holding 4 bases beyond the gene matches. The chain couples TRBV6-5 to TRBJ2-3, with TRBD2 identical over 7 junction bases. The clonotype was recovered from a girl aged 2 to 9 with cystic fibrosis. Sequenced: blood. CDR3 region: CASSPTSPDTQYF. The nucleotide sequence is TGTGCCAGCAGCCCGACTAGCCCAGATACGCAGTATTTT.